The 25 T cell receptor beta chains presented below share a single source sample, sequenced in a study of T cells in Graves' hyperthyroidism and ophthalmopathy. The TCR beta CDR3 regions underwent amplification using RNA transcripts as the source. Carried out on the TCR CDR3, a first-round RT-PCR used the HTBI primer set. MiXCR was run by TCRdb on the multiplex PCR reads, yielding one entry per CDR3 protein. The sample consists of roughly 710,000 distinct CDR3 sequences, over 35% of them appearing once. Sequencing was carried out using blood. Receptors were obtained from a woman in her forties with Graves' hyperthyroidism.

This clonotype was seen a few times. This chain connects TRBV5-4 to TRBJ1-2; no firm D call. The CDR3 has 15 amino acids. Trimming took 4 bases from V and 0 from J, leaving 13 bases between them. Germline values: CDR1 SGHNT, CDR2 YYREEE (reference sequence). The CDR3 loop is CASSPAGPANYGYTF. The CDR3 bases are TGTGCCAGCAGCCCAGCCGGTCCCGCTAACTATGGCTACACCTTC. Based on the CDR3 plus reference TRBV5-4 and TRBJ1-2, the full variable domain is ETGVTQSPTHLIKTRGQQVTLRCSSQSGHNTVSWYQQALGQGPQFIFQYYREEENGRGNFPPRFSGLQFPNYSSELNVNALELDDSALYLCASSPAGPANYGYTFGSGTRLTVV.

CDR3 nucleotide sequence: TGTGCCACCAGCAGGCCCGGGACAGGGGCTTTCTTT. Protein: CATSRPGTGAFF. V and J are TRBV15 and TRBJ1-1, with 9 nucleotides matching TRBD1. CDR3 length equals 12 residues. V dropped 3 bases and J dropped 11; count of bases not matched to a gene: 4. CDR1 is LNHNV and CDR2 is YYDKDF in the germline V gene (reference sequence).

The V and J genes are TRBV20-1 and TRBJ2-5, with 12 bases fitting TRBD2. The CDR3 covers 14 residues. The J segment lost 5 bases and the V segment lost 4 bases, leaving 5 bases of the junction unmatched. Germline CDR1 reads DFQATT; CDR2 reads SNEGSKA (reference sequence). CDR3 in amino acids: CSAMGLAGSETQYF. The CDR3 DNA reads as TGCAGTGCTATGGGACTAGCGGGCAGTGAGACCCAGTACTTC.

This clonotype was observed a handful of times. DNA of the CDR3: TGTGCCAGCAGGCTCCGGGACGGCACCTCTGGAAACACCATATATTTT. As protein: CASRLRDGTSGNTIYF. This chain links TRBV2 with TRBJ1-3; a weak D match, TRBD1 (5 bases). Germline V gene lookup returns CDR1 SNHLY and CDR2 FYNNEI. The CDR3 sequence is 16 residues long. The V end was cut by 6 bases, the J end by 0 bases, with 15 bases between.

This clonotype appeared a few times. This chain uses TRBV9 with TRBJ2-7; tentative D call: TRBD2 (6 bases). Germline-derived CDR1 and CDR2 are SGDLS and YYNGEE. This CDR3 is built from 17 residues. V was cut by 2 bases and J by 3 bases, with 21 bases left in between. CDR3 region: CASSVDAGTSSNYEQYF. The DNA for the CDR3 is TGTGCCAGCAGCGTGGACGCCGGGACTTCTTCCAACTACGAGCAGTACTTC.

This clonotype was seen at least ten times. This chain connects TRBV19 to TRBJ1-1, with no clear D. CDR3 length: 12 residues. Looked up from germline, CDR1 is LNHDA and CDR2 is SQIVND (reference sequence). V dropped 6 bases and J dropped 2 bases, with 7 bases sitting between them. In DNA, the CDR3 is TGTGCCAGTAGCGCAGTTAACACTGAAGCTTTCTTT. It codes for CASSAVNTEAFF.

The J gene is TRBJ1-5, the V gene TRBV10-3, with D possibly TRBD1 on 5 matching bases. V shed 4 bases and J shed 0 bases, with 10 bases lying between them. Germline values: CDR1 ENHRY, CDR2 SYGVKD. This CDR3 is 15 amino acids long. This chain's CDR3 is CAISGDFDSNQPQHF. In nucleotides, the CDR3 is TGTGCCATCAGTGGGGACTTTGATAGCAATCAGCCCCAGCATTTT.

The CDR3 DNA sequence: TGTGCCAGCAGTTTACAGGGCTTCTCTGGGGCCAACGTCCTGACTTTC. Its protein is CASSLQGFSGANVLTF. The V and J genes are TRBV2 and TRBJ2-6; possibly TRBD1 for D (6 bases). Looked up from germline, CDR1 is SNHLY and CDR2 is FYNNEI. The CDR3 totals 16 residues. V lost 5 bases and J 0 bases, leaving 11 bases between the germline ends.

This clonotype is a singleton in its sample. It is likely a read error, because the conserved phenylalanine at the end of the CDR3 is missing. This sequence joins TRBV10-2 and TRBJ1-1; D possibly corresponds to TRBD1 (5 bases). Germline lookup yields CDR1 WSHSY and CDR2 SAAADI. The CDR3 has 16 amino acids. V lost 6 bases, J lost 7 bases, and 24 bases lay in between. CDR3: CASSQGPGLNRLEAFL. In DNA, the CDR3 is TGCGCCAGCAGCCAGGGCCCGGGTTTGAACAGACTTGAAGCTTTCCTT.

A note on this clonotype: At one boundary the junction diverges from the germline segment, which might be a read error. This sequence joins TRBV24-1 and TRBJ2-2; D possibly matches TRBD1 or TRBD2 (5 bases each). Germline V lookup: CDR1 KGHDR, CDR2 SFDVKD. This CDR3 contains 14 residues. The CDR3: CAIPGRREHRGAVF. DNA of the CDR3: TGTGCCATCCCCGGGCGCAGGGAACACCGGGGAGCTGTTTTT.

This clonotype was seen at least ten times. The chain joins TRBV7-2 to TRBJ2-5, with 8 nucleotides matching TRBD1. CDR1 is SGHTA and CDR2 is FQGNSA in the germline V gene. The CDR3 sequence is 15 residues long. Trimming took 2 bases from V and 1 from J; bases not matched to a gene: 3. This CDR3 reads CASSLPGGRQETQYF. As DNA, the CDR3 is TGTGCCAGCAGCTTACCAGGGGGCCGCCAAGAGACCCAGTACTTC. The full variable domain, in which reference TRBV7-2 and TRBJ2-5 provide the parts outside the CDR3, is GAGVSQSPSNKVTEKGKDVELRCDPISGHTALYWYRQSLGQGLEFLIYFQGNSAPDKSGLPSDRFSAERTGGSVSTLTIQRTQQEDSAVYLCASSLPGGRQETQYFGPGTRLLVL.

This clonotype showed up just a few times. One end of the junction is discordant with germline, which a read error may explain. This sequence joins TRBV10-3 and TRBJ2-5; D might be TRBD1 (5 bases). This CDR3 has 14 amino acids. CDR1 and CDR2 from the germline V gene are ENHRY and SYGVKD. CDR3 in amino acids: CASSYGGAQETQYF. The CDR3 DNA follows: TGTGCCAGCAGTTACGGTGGGGCCCAAGAGACCCAGTACTTC.

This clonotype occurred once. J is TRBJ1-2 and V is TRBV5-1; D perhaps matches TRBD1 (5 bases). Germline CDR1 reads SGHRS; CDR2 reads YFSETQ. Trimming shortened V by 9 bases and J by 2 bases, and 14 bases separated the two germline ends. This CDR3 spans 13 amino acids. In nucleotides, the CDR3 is TGCGCCATCAGAGAGGGACTCAACTATGGCTACACCTTC. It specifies CAIREGLNYGYTF.

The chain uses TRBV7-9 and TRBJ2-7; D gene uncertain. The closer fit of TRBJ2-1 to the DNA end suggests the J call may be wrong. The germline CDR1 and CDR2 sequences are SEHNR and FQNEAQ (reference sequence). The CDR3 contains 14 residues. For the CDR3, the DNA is TGTGCCAGCAGCTTATCACGGAATTCCGATGAGCAGTTCTTC. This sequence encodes CASSLSRNSDEQFF.

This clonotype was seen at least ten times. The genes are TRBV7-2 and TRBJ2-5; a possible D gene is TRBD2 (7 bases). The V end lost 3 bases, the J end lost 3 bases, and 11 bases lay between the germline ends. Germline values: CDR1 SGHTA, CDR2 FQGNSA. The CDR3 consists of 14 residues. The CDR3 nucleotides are TGTGCCAGCAGCTTGGGGGGGGCTGAAGAGACCCAGTACTTC. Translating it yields CASSLGGAEETQYF.

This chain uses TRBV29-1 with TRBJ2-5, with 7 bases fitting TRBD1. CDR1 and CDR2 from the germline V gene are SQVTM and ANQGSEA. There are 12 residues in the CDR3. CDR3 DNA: TGCAGTCGGGGAACAGGGGTAGAGACCCAGTACTTC. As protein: CSRGTGVETQYF.

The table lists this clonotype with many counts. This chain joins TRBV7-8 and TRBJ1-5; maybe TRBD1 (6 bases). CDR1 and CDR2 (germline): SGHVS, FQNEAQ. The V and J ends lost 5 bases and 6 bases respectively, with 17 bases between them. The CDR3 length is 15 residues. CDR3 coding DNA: TGTGCCAGCAGCCGAAACAGGGAGATGGGTCAGCCCCAGCATTTT. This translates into CASSRNREMGQPQHF.

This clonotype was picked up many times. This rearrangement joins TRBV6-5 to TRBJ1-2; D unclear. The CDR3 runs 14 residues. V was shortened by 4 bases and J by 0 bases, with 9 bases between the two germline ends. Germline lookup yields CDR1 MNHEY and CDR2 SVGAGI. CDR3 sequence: CASSSVTTNYGYTF. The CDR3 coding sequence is TGTGCCAGCAGTTCAGTCACAACTAACTATGGCTACACCTTC.

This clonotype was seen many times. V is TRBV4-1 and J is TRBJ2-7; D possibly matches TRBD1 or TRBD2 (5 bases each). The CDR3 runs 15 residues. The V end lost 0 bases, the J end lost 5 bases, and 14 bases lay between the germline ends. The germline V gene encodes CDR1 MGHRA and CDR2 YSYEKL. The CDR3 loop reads CASSQEVRGGHEQYF. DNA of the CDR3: TGCGCCAGCAGCCAAGAGGTGAGGGGCGGCCACGAGCAGTACTTC.

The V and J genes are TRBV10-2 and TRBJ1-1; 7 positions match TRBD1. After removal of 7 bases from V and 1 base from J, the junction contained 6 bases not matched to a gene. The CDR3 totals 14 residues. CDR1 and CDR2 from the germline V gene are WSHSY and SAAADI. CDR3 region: CASMPGQQNTEAFF. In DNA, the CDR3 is TGCGCCAGCATGCCGGGACAGCAGAACACTGAAGCTTTCTTT.

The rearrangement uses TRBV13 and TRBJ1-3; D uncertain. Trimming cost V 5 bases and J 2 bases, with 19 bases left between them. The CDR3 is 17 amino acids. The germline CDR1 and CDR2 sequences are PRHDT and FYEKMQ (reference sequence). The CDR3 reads CASSNTLRGIAGNTIYF. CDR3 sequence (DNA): TGTGCCAGCAGCAACACTTTACGGGGAATCGCTGGAAACACCATATATTTT.

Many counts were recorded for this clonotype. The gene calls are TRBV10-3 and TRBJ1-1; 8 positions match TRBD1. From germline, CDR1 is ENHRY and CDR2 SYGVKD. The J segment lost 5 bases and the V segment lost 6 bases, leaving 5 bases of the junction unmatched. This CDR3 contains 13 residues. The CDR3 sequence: CAISQGARTEAFF. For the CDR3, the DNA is TGTGCCATCAGCCAGGGGGCGCGGACTGAAGCTTTCTTT.

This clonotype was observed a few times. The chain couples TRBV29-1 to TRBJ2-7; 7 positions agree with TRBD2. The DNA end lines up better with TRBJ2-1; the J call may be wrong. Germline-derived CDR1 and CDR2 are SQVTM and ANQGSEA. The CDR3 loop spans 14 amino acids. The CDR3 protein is CSVPERDDHNEQFF. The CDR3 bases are TGCAGCGTTCCTGAGCGGGATGATCACAATGAGCAGTTCTTC.

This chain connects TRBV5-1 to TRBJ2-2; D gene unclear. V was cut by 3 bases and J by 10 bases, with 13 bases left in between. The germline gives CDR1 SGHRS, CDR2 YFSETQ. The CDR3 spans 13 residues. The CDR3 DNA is TGCGCCAGCAGCTCACCCAGTGTTGAGGAGCTGTTTTTT. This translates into CASSSPSVEELFF.

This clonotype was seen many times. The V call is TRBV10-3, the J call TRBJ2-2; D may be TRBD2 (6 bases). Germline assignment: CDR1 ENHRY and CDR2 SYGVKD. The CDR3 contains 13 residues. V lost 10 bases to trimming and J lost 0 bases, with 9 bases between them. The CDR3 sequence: CASLAPNTGELFF. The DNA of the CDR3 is TGTGCCAGTCTAGCGCCGAACACCGGGGAGCTGTTTTTT.